Described below is a single TCR beta chain sequence and its context. Antigen specificity is unknown. This CDR3 is 15 amino acids long. Germline lookup yields CDR1 MGHDK and CDR2 SYGVNS. Germline trimming cut 4 bases from V and 1 base from J; bases unmatched to any gene: 4. These data belong to a study of cytomegalovirus exposure and HLA in healthy donors. Study-level points and caveats: TRBV6-2, TRBV6-3 and some other V segments were unresolvable in 87-base-pair reads. Donor immune exposure was known only as CMV serostatus. The study put 150 to 200 TCR beta chains on its list as cytomegalovirus-associated. Later analysis identified a missense DCLRE1C variant that was linked to TCR beta V- and J-gene trimming.

The PCR had 60 Vbeta and 13 Jbeta primers. This table comes from immunoSEQ multiplex PCR, and its TCRdb copy is limited to in-frame clones, with some not included. The profile shows over 100,000 clones, over 60% of them singletons. The clonotype comes from a woman aged 35 to 49 in good health and CMV-seropositive. What was sequenced was PBMCs. The chain carries TRBV25-1 and TRBJ1-2; 9 bases are shared with TRBD1. Here the CDR3 reads CASSGQGVFNYGYTF. For the CDR3, the DNA is TGTGCCAGCAGTGGACAGGGGGTTTTTAACTATGGCTACACCTTC.